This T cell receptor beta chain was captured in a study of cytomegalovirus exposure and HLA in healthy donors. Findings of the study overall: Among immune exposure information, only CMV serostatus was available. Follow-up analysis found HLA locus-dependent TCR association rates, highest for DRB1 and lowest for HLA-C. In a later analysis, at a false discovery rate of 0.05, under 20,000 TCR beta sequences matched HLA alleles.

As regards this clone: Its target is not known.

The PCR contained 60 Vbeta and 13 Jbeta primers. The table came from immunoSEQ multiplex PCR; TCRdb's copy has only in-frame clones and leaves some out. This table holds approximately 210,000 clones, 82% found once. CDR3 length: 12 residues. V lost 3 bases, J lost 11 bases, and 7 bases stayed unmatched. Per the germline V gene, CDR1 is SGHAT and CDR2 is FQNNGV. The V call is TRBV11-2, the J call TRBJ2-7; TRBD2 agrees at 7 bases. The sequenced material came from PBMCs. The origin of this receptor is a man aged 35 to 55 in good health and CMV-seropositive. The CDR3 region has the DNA TGTGCCAGCAGCTTTGGGGTTACTAGCGAGTACGTC. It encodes CASSFGVTSEYV.